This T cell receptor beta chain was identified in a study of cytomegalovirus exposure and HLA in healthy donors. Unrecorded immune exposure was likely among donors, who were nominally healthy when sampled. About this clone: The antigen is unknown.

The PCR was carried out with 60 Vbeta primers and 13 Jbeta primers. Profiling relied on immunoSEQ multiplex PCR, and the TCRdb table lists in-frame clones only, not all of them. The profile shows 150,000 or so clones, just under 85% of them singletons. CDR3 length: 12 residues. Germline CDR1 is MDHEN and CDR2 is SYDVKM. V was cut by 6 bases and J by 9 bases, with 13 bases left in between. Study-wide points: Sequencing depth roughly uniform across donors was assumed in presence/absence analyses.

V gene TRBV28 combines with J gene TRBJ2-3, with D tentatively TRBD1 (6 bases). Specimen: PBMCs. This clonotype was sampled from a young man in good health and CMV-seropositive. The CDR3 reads CASRPGTRTQYF. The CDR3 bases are TGTGCCAGCAGGCCCGGGACAAGGACGCAGTATTTT.